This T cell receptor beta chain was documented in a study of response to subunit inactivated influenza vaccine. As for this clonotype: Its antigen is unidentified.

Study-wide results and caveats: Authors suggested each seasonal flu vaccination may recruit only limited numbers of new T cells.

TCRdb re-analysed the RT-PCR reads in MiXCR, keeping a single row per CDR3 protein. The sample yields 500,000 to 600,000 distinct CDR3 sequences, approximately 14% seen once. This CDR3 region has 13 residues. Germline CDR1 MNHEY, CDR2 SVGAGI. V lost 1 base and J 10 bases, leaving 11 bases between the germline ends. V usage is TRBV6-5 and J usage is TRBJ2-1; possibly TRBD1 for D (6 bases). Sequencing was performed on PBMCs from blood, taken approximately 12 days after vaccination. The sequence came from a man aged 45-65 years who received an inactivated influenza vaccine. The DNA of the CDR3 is TGTGCCAGCAGTTACTACGAGGGGGTGGAGCAGTTCTTC. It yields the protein CASSYYEGVEQFF.